What follows are 9 T cell receptor beta chains derived from one specimen sequenced in a study of post-analysis software for immune sequencing data. Study-wide points: TRBV5-6, TRBV5-1 and TRBV20-1 were among several TRBV segments more frequent in patients than controls.

These TCRs' antigens remain unknown. Presence of unique molecular identifiers characterized the TCR beta cDNA libraries. TCRdb recomputed calls from the PCR reads with MiXCR, one row per CDR3 protein. This table has more than 450,000 distinct CDR3 sequences, about 40% appearing once. The sequencing input was blood. Every receptor here comes from a girl aged 5-17 years with multiple sclerosis.

Here the CDR3 reads CASSHSTGVSTEAFF. CDR3 in DNA: TGTGCCAGCAGCCACTCGACAGGGGTCAGCACTGAAGCTTTCTTT. V usage is TRBV3-1 and J usage is TRBJ1-1; TRBD1 agrees at 8 bases. J was trimmed by 4 bases and V by 3 bases; bases with no gene match: 7. Germline V lookup: CDR1 LGHDT, CDR2 YNNKEL (reference sequence). There are 15 residues in the CDR3.

The chain recombines TRBV27 with TRBJ2-5; TRBD2 agrees at 10 bases. Looked up from germline, CDR1 is MNHEY and CDR2 is SMNVEV (reference sequence). V lost 2 bases to trimming and J lost 4 bases; unmatched junction nucleotides: 4. The CDR3 extends over 15 amino acids. The CDR3 region has the DNA TGTGCCAGCAGTTTAGCACTAGCGGGAAGAGAGACCCAGTACTTC. Its translation: CASSLALAGRETQYF.

The chain uses TRBV7-8 and TRBJ2-1, with 7 bases fitting TRBD2. The germline V gene encodes CDR1 SGHVS and CDR2 FQNEAQ. J lost 5 bases, V lost 2 bases, and 6 bases had no gene match. This CDR3 comprises 15 residues. The CDR3 here is CASSLRQGGDNEQFF. DNA of the CDR3: TGTGCCAGCAGCTTAAGGCAGGGAGGGGACAATGAGCAGTTCTTC.

This clonotype was seen a few times. The chain has TRBV5-1 and TRBJ2-3; TRBD2 matches at 9 bases. Losses at the gene ends were 4 bases for V and 3 bases for J; bases not matched to a gene: 12. Germline V lookup: CDR1 SGHRS, CDR2 YFSETQ. The CDR3 has 17 residues. CDR3: CASSRTGGGLATDTQYF. The CDR3 DNA is TGCGCCAGCAGCCGCACCGGGGGAGGACTAGCGACAGATACGCAGTATTTT.

Only a few counts were recorded for this clonotype. V is TRBV3-1 and J is TRBJ1-5, with D possibly being TRBD1 (5 bases). The germline CDR1 and CDR2 sequences are LGHDT and YNNKEL (reference sequence). V lost 1 base to trimming and J lost 3 bases, with 13 bases between them. The CDR3 extends over 16 amino acids. The CDR3 region is CASSQGVSRDNQPQHF. In nucleotides, the CDR3 is TGTGCCAGCAGCCAAGGGGTAAGCAGGGACAATCAGCCCCAGCATTTT.

The J gene is TRBJ1-1, the V gene TRBV6-1; maybe TRBD1 (5 bases). CDR3 size: 13 residues. Germline V gene lookup returns CDR1 MNHNS and CDR2 SASEGT. The ends were cut back, 1 base at V and 6 bases at J, with 9 bases in the middle. The CDR3: CASSEEGISEAFF. CDR3 sequence (DNA): TGTGCCAGCAGTGAAGAGGGGATCTCTGAAGCTTTCTTT.

The chain uses TRBV4-1 and TRBJ2-4; D ambiguous. The CDR3 loop spans 13 amino acids. The V and J ends lost 2 bases and 7 bases respectively, with 9 bases between them. CDR1 is MGHRA and CDR2 is YSYEKL in the germline V gene. CDR3 sequence reads: CASSQKTMNIQYF. DNA of the CDR3: TGCGCCAGCAGCCAAAAGACGATGAACATTCAGTACTTC.

This chain uses TRBV5-1 with TRBJ2-1, with a weak D call TRBD2 (7 bases). The CDR3 has 13 amino acids. Trimming shortened V by 3 bases and J by 9 bases, and 13 bases separated the two germline ends. CDR1 is SGHRS, CDR2 YFSETQ, per germline. The CDR3 coding sequence is TGCGCCAGCAGCTCTTGGGGGGGCGGTGAGCAGTTCTTC. Translating gives CASSSWGGGEQFF.

The genes are TRBV6-6 and TRBJ2-7; D is perhaps TRBD2 (6 bases). Trimming stripped 3 bases from V and 2 bases from J, with 17 bases between. The CDR3 sequence is 16 residues long. Germline V lookup: CDR1 MNHNY, CDR2 SVGAGI (reference sequence). CDR3 loop: CASSYSQKGGTYEQYF. For the CDR3, the DNA is TGTGCCAGCAGTTATTCCCAAAAAGGCGGGACCTACGAGCAGTACTTC.